What follows describes a single T cell receptor (beta chain). V was pared by 0 bases and J by 2 bases, with 8 bases between. CDR1 SGHDT and CDR2 YYEEEE come from the germline V gene. The CDR3 runs to 14 residues. The sample is drawn from a study of beta chain features in type 1 diabetes. Investigators reverse transcribed all isolated RNA, so they sequenced expressed TCRB transcripts. This table comes from immunoSEQ multiplex PCR, and its TCRdb copy is limited to in-frame clones, with some not included. The sample consists of hundreds of thousands of clones, 68% of them appearing once. The sequencing sample was made of naive CD4+ T cells from blood. The clonotype was recovered from a man aged 25 to 45 in good health. The chain joins TRBV5-6 to TRBJ2-5; D is ambiguous. The CDR3: CASSLGRFQETQYF. In DNA, the CDR3 is TGTGCCAGCAGCTTGGGGCGCTTTCAAGAGACCCAGTACTTC.